This TCR beta chain is drawn from a study of T cells in Graves' hyperthyroidism and ophthalmopathy. Newly diagnosed hyperthyroidism, duration under 2 months, in patients aged 18 to 65. Extraction of PBMCs used roughly 10 ml of fresh peripheral blood. In this sample, this clonotype turned up many times. Trimming cost V 1 base and J 0 bases, with 13 bases left between them. Germline V gene sequence: CDR1 SGHTA, CDR2 FQGNSA. The CDR3 covers 16 residues. What was amplified from RNA transcripts were TCR beta CDR3 regions. In the first-round RT-PCR of the TCR CDR3, the HTBI primer set was used. TCRdb redid the calling of the multiplex PCR reads with MiXCR, one entry per CDR3 protein. The sample records some 560,000 distinct CDR3 sequences, about 14% being singletons.

The chain has TRBV7-2 and TRBJ2-7; unclear D gene. Material: blood. The TCR comes from a woman aged 40 to 50 with Graves' hyperthyroidism. CDR3 coding DNA: TGTGCCAGCAGCTTAGGAGGTTTACAGAACTCCTACGAGCAGTACTTC. Its protein product is CASSLGGLQNSYEQYF.